This is a list of T cell receptor beta chains from one sample in a study of control samples from healthy donors and cancer patients. The assay was immunoSEQ multiplex PCR, and TCRdb's table has in-frame clones only and misses some. The table has around 80,000 clones, approximately 90% seen once; the top ten hold 5.7%. Sequenced material: blood. The receptor source for this set is a woman between 45 and 60 years old in good health. Both conserved end residues are part of each CDR3. Fields, in order: V gene, clone size, D gene, J gene, CDR3 protein, CDR3 DNA. The D gene is left open where the match is weak. Not every row has a clone size; where given, it reads once, few, many or a size class.

V: TRBV7-2; size: NA; D: NA; J: TRBJ2-7; CDR3: CASSLGGGLYEQYF; DNA: TGTGCCAGCAGCTTAGGGGGGGGCTTGTACGAGCAGTACTTC
V: TRBV7-6; size: NA; D: NA; J: TRBJ1-6; CDR3: CASSLAEYSPLHF; DNA: TGTGCCAGCAGCTTAGCGGAGTATTCACCCCTCCACTTT
V: TRBV7-6; size: NA; D: NA; J: TRBJ1-4; CDR3: CASSLATNEKLFF; DNA: TGTGCCAGCAGCTTAGCAACTAATGAAAAACTGTTTTTT
V: TRBV5-4; size: NA; D: TRBD1; J: TRBJ1-1; CDR3: CASSFLQGTTEAFF; DNA: TGTGCCAGCAGCTTCCTACAGGGGACCACTGAAGCTTTCTTT
V: TRBV18; size: NA; D: TRBD1; J: TRBJ2-3; CDR3: CASSPQQGATDTQYF; DNA: TGTGCCAGCTCACCACAGCAGGGGGCTACAGATACGCAGTATTTT
V: TRBV6-6; size: NA; D: NA; J: TRBJ1-3; CDR3: CASSPPMSEINTIYF; DNA: TGTGCCAGCAGCCCCCCTATGTCTGAAATAAACACCATATATTTT
V: TRBV5-4; size: NA; D: TRBD1; J: TRBJ1-6; CDR3: CASSFGTGRGSPLHF; DNA: TGTGCCAGCAGCTTCGGGACAGGGAGGGGTTCACCCCTCCACTTT
V: TRBV4-1; size: once; D: TRBD2; J: TRBJ2-3; CDR3: CASSQDNGGATDTQYF; DNA: TGCGCCAGCAGCCAAGATAACGGGGGGGCCACAGATACGCAGTATTTT
V: TRBV5-1; size: NA; D: TRBD2; J: TRBJ2-1; CDR3: CAGPIAGAQDEQFF; DNA: TGCGCCGGGCCTATAGCGGGGGCCCAGGATGAGCAGTTCTTC
V: TRBV19; size: NA; D: NA; J: TRBJ1-1; CDR3: CATERGVGTEAFF; DNA: TGTGCCACCGAGAGGGGGGTAGGCACTGAAGCTTTCTTT
V: TRBV29-1; size: NA; D: NA; J: TRBJ2-3; CDR3: CSVVGSWDPDTQYF; DNA: TGCAGCGTTGTAGGGTCTTGGGACCCAGATACGCAGTATTTT
V: TRBV6-6; size: NA; D: TRBD1; J: TRBJ1-2; CDR3: CASSEDRVYGYTF; DNA: TGTGCCAGCAGTGAGGACAGGGTCTATGGCTACACCTTC
V: TRBV7-2; size: NA; D: NA; J: TRBJ2-7; CDR3: CASSLMRGGLSEQYF; DNA: TGTGCCAGCAGCTTAATGAGGGGAGGCCTTAGCGAGCAGTACTTC
V: TRBV5-4; size: NA; D: NA; J: TRBJ1-2; CDR3: CASSLQGVDGYTF; DNA: TGTGCCAGCAGCTTACAGGGTGTCGATGGCTACACCTTC
V: TRBV6-1; size: NA; D: NA; J: TRBJ2-2; CDR3: CASSDTTAGYTGELFF; DNA: TGTGCCAGCAGTGATACTACGGCAGGGTACACCGGGGAGCTGTTTTTT
V: TRBV7-9; size: NA; D: NA; J: TRBJ1-1; CDR3: CASSWRGRGNTEAFF; DNA: TGTGCCAGCAGCTGGAGGGGCAGGGGGAACACTGAAGCTTTCTTT
V: TRBV3-1/TRBV3-2; size: NA; D: NA; J: TRBJ1-4; CDR3: CASSQQGIVFF; DNA: TGTGCCAGCAGCCAACAGGGTATAGTGTTTTTT
V: TRBV6-1; size: NA; D: NA; J: TRBJ1-6; CDR3: CASSEVELYNSPLHF; DNA: TGTGCCAGCAGTGAAGTTGAACTCTATAATTCACCCCTCCACTTT
V: TRBV6-1; size: NA; D: TRBD1; J: TRBJ2-7; CDR3: CASSEPYSGQGDYEQYF; DNA: TGTGCCAGCAGTGAACCTTATTCCGGACAGGGGGACTACGAGCAGTACTTC
V: TRBV11-2; size: NA; D: NA; J: TRBJ1-1; CDR3: CASSLLRGTEAFF; DNA: TGTGCCAGCAGCCTACTAAGAGGAACTGAAGCTTTCTTT
V: TRBV20-1; size: NA; D: NA; J: TRBJ2-7; CDR3: CSASDQVYEQYF; DNA: TGCAGTGCTAGTGACCAGGTATACGAGCAGTACTTC
V: TRBV19; size: NA; D: NA; J: TRBJ1-6; CDR3: CASSMQAGSSYNSPLHF; DNA: TGTGCCAGTAGTATGCAGGCGGGAAGCTCCTATAATTCACCCCTCCACTTT
V: TRBV20-1; size: NA; D: NA; J: TRBJ2-7; CDR3: CSASQGSYEQYF; DNA: TGCAGTGCAAGTCAGGGTTCCTACGAGCAGTACTTC
V: TRBV19; size: NA; D: NA; J: TRBJ1-2; CDR3: CASSKPGGYTF; DNA: TGTGCCAGTAGTAAACCGGGAGGCTACACCTTC
V: TRBV5-1; size: NA; D: NA; J: TRBJ1-1; CDR3: CASSLFGYTEAFF; DNA: TGCGCCAGCAGCTTGTTCGGCTACACTGAAGCTTTCTTT
V: TRBV4-2; size: NA; D: NA; J: TRBJ1-3; CDR3: CASSQNTAMDGNTIYF; DNA: TGTGCCAGCAGCCAAAACACGGCAATGGACGGAAACACCATATATTTT
V: TRBV29-1; size: NA; D: NA; J: TRBJ1-1; CDR3: CSSLTNTEAFF; DNA: TGCAGCTCACTAACGAACACTGAAGCTTTCTTT